Below, 30 T cell receptor beta chains from the same sample are listed, as sequenced in a study of cytomegalovirus exposure and HLA in healthy donors. Clones were read by immunoSEQ multiplex PCR, and TCRdb kept only the in-frame ones, dropping some. The sample carries roughly 73,000 clones, 94% recorded once. The specimen was PBMCs. The receptors originated from a man aged 18 to 30 in good health and CMV-seropositive.

CDR3 DNA: TGTGCCAGCAGTTACTCTCTGCGAGAAAAACTGTTTTTT. Its translation: CASSYSLREKLFF. The rearrangement uses TRBV6-5 and TRBJ1-4; no reliable D call. CDR3 length equals 13 residues. Germline-derived CDR1 and CDR2 are MNHEY and SVGAGI. The V and J ends lost 0 bases and 8 bases respectively, with 7 bases between them.

A single count supports this clone. The chain uses TRBV28 and TRBJ2-2; D may be TRBD2 (5 bases). Trimming shortened V by 8 bases and J by 0 bases, and 10 bases separated the two germline ends. The germline CDR1 and CDR2 sequences are MDHEN and SYDVKM. The CDR3 is 14 residues long. The CDR3: CASYPGTNTGELFF. CDR3 DNA sequence: TGTGCCAGCTATCCGGGAACGAACACCGGGGAGCTGTTTTTT.

The sample holds one count of this clone. This chain uses TRBV6-1 with TRBJ1-1; D possibly corresponds to TRBD1 (6 bases). Per germline, CDR1 MNHNS and CDR2 SASEGT. V dropped 6 bases and J dropped 4 bases, with 9 bases sitting between them. The CDR3 spans 12 residues. The chain's CDR3 is CASRGQLTEAFF. The CDR3, as DNA: TGTGCCAGCAGAGGACAGCTCACTGAAGCTTTCTTT.

The chain combines TRBV5-4 with TRBJ2-7; weak D call: TRBD2 (6 bases). The ends were cut back, 4 bases at V and 7 bases at J, with 12 bases in the middle. CDR1 and CDR2 (germline): SGHNT, YYREEE (reference sequence). The CDR3 has 12 residues. CDR3 residues: CASSVPEGEQYF. DNA for the CDR3: TGTGCCAGCAGCGTCCCGGAGGGGGAGCAGTACTTC. Full variable domain (missing parts from reference TRBV5-4 and TRBJ2-7): ETGVTQSPTHLIKTRGQQVTLRCSSQSGHNTVSWYQQALGQGPQFIFQYYREEENGRGNFPPRFSGLQFPNYSSELNVNALELDDSALYLCASSVPEGEQYFGPGTRLTVT.

The J gene is TRBJ2-4, the V gene TRBV10-1; TRBD1 might be the D (6 bases). This CDR3 contains 17 residues. Trimming took 3 bases from V and 1 from J, leaving 16 bases between them. Germline lookup yields CDR1 WNHNN and CDR2 SYGVQD (reference sequence). CDR3: CASSDRPGDGAKNIQYF. For the CDR3, the DNA is TGCGCCAGCAGTGACCGTCCAGGGGATGGGGCCAAAAACATTCAGTACTTC.

This clone was counted a few times. The J gene is TRBJ2-7, the V gene TRBV19; 7 nucleotides match TRBD2. The CDR3 consists of 16 residues. After removal of 7 bases from V and 0 bases from J, the junction contained 12 bases not matched to a gene. Germline CDR1 is LNHDA and CDR2 is SQIVND (reference sequence). CDR3 sequence: CASTPTGGYSSYEQYF. As DNA, the CDR3 is TGTGCCAGTACGCCGACGGGGGGTTACAGCTCCTACGAGCAGTACTTC.

This clone was detected once. J is TRBJ2-7 and V is TRBV27; D is perhaps TRBD1 (6 bases). Trimming removed 6 bases at V and 0 bases at J, with 12 bases between. The CDR3 sequence is 14 residues long. CDR1 and CDR2 (germline): MNHEY, SMNVEV (reference sequence). In nucleotides, the CDR3 is TGTGCCAGCAGGTCAGGGGCGATCTCCTACGAGCAGTACTTC. This codes for CASRSGAISYEQYF.

The V call is TRBV30, the J call TRBJ1-5; tentative D call: TRBD1 (6 bases). Germline V CDR1 and CDR2: GTSNPN, SVGIG (reference sequence). The CDR3 is 14 amino acids. V gave up 3 bases and J gave up 2 bases, with 11 bases separating them. The CDR3 coding sequence is TGTGCCTGGAGCCGTCCAGGGGGCAATCAGCCCCAGCATTTT. The encoded protein is CAWSRPGGNQPQHF.

CDR3 protein: CAWTTGGRGRGYTF. CDR3 coding DNA: TGTGCCTGGACCACGGGGGGCAGGGGACGCGGCTACACCTTC. The chain links TRBV30 to TRBJ1-2; perhaps TRBD1 as D (6 bases). This CDR3 is built from 14 residues. V was cut by 4 bases and J by 8 bases, with 20 bases left in between. Germline CDR1 GTSNPN, CDR2 SVGIG (reference sequence).

This chain connects TRBV11-2 to TRBJ2-2; TRBD2 aligns across 12 bases. Per germline, CDR1 SGHAT and CDR2 FQNNGV. CDR3 length equals 18 residues. The V and J ends lost 2 bases and 3 bases, in that order; junction bases with no gene match: 7. CDR3 coding DNA: TGTGCCAGCAGCTTAAGACTAGCGGGAGAGGGAGACACCGGGGAGCTGTTTTTT. Its protein product is CASSLRLAGEGDTGELFF.

This chain joins TRBV6-1 and TRBJ2-7; TRBD2 aligns across 11 bases. There are 17 residues in the CDR3. With 4 bases clipped from V and 1 base from J, the junction kept 9 bases outside the gene matches. Germline lookup yields CDR1 MNHNS and CDR2 SASEGT. This chain's CDR3 is CASSGGLAVGRSYEQYF. The CDR3 nucleotides are TGTGCCAGCAGTGGGGGACTAGCGGTCGGGAGGTCCTACGAGCAGTACTTC.

As to this clone: The junction and the germline gene differ at one end; a read error may be behind it. The chain links TRBV7-3 to TRBJ2-1; D remains ambiguous. Germline lookup yields CDR1 SGHTA and CDR2 FQGTGA. CDR3 length: 13 residues. The DNA for the CDR3 is TGTGCCAGCAGCTCCCACTCCGACAATGAGCAGTTCTTC. It is translated as CASSSHSDNEQFF.

This clone has just a few counts. The genes are TRBV5-1 and TRBJ2-3; 8 nucleotides align to TRBD2. The germline gives CDR1 SGHRS, CDR2 YFSETQ. V was clipped by 2 bases and J by 4 bases; unmatched bases: 6. The CDR3 spans 15 residues. The CDR3 nucleotides read TGCGCCAGCAGCTTCGCGGGAGGACACGCAGATACGCAGTATTTT. This translates into CASSFAGGHADTQYF.

This chain connects TRBV5-1 to TRBJ2-7, with TRBD1 matching 7 bases. Germline CDR1 SGHRS, CDR2 YFSETQ. This CDR3 is 16 amino acids long. Germline trimming cut 5 bases from V and 1 base from J; bases unmatched to any gene: 12. Here the CDR3 reads CASSLESGGASYEQYF. CDR3 DNA: TGCGCCAGCAGTCTGGAGTCAGGGGGAGCGTCCTACGAGCAGTACTTC.

This chain uses TRBV28 with TRBJ1-1; possibly TRBD1 for D (6 bases). Germline-derived CDR1 and CDR2 are MDHEN and SYDVKM. Between the trimmed V and J ends, which lost 4 bases and 3 bases, there was a span of 21 bases. This CDR3 is 17 amino acids long. CDR3 sequence reads: CASSSSALQGQDTEAFF. CDR3 nucleotides: TGTGCCAGCAGTTCATCGGCCCTCCAGGGGCAGGACACTGAAGCTTTCTTT.

The rearrangement joins TRBV5-1 to TRBJ2-7, with TRBD2 matching 12 bases. Trimming took 3 bases from V and 0 from J; bases not matched to a gene: 7. The CDR3 contains 17 residues. Per the germline V gene, CDR1 is SGHRS and CDR2 is YFSETQ. CDR3 nucleotides: TGCGCCAGCAGCTCCGGGACTAGCGGGTCCTTCTCCTACGAGCAGTACTTC. This gives the protein CASSSGTSGSFSYEQYF.

The chain recombines TRBV11-3 with TRBJ1-2; D is perhaps TRBD1 (6 bases). Germline-derived CDR1 and CDR2 are SGHNT and YENEEA. The V and J ends lost 5 bases and 7 bases respectively, with 11 bases between them. The CDR3 sequence is 12 residues long. Here the CDR3 reads CASSKTGFGYTF. CDR3 in DNA: TGTGCCAGCAGCAAGACAGGCTTTGGCTACACCTTC.

This rearrangement joins TRBV5-1 to TRBJ2-2; a weak D match, TRBD2 (5 bases). V dropped 2 bases and J dropped 7 bases, with 9 bases sitting between them. CDR1 SGHRS and CDR2 YFSETQ come from the germline V gene. The CDR3 contains 13 residues. The CDR3 spells CASSLLAGGELFF. DNA for the CDR3: TGCGCCAGCAGCTTACTGGCGGGCGGGGAGCTGTTTTTT.

In nucleotides, the CDR3 is TGTGCCAGCAGCGAGACAGGGGGCGACAATCAGCCCCAGCATTTT. Its translation is CASSETGGDNQPQHF. V gene TRBV9 combines with J gene TRBJ1-5; 10 bases line up with TRBD1. The V and J ends lost 3 bases and 3 bases, in that order; junction bases with no gene match: 3. In germline, CDR1 is SGDLS, CDR2 YYNGEE. CDR3 length equals 15 residues.

V gene TRBV28 combines with J gene TRBJ2-5, with D perhaps TRBD1 (6 bases). Germline lookup yields CDR1 MDHEN and CDR2 SYDVKM. The germline V and J ends were trimmed by 6 bases and 4 bases, with 15 bases remaining between them. The CDR3 totals 14 residues. CDR3 sequence (DNA): TGTGCCAGCAGACCCGGACAGATGAGAGAGACCCAGTACTTC. Amino acids: CASRPGQMRETQYF. The entire variable domain, with the rest obtained from reference TRBV28 and TRBJ2-5, is as follows: DVKVTQSSRYLVKRTGEKVFLECVQDMDHENMFWYRQDPGLGLRLIYFSYDVKMKEKGDIPEGYSVSREKKERFSLILESASTNQTSMYLCASRPGQMRETQYFGPGTRLLVL.

This clone was detected once. The chain recombines TRBV7-3 with TRBJ2-1; TRBD2 matches at 8 bases. The CDR3 runs to 16 residues. Per germline, CDR1 SGHTA and CDR2 FQGTGA. The junction had 10 bases not matched to a gene; V was cut back by 5 bases and J by 4 bases. The CDR3 protein is CASSESAGVMYNEQFF. The CDR3 region has the DNA TGTGCCAGCAGCGAATCAGCGGGGGTTATGTACAATGAGCAGTTCTTC.

The chain employs TRBV28 and TRBJ1-5; maybe TRBD1 (6 bases). Germline CDR1 is MDHEN and CDR2 is SYDVKM. The CDR3 is 13 residues long. With 6 bases removed from V and 4 bases from J, the gap between germline ends came to 10 bases. CDR3 protein: CASRPGENQPQHF. The CDR3 DNA reads as TGTGCCAGCAGGCCAGGGGAAAATCAGCCCCAGCATTTT.

This clone has a single count. The V call is TRBV5-1, the J call TRBJ2-7; 9 bases map to TRBD2. CDR1 and CDR2 (germline): SGHRS, YFSETQ. J lost 6 bases, V lost 2 bases, and 0 bases had no gene match. The CDR3 is 12 residues long. The CDR3 bases are TGCGCCAGCAGCTTAGCGGGAGGCGAGCAGTACTTC. Protein: CASSLAGGEQYF.

This clone occurred once. The V and J genes are TRBV28 and TRBJ1-3, with D hard to call. The V and J ends lost 3 bases and 6 bases respectively, with 15 bases between them. This CDR3 has 15 residues. From germline, CDR1 is MDHEN and CDR2 SYDVKM. The CDR3 DNA is TGTGCCAGCAGTTTGAGCTGGGAGATCGAAAACACCATATATTTT. This encodes CASSLSWEIENTIYF.

This clone was detected only once. V and J are TRBV23-1 and TRBJ1-2; the match to TRBD1 covers 10 bases. TRBV23-1 counts as an open reading frame of uncertain function. The ends lost 2 bases at V and 4 bases at J; junction bases unmatched: 1. This CDR3 spans 14 amino acids. CDR3 region: CASSQRDRGYGYTF. Written as DNA, the CDR3 is TGCGCCAGCAGTCAAAGGGACAGGGGCTATGGCTACACCTTC.

This clone was counted between two and nine times. The genes are TRBV28 and TRBJ2-7; tentative D call: TRBD2 (6 bases). CDR1 is MDHEN, CDR2 SYDVKM, per germline. V was trimmed by 7 bases and J by 2 bases, leaving 12 bases between them. The CDR3 has 13 amino acids. The CDR3 DNA follows: TGTGCCAGCAAAGTAGCGGACGCCTACGAGCAGTACTTC. Its translation is CASKVADAYEQYF.

The V call is TRBV18, the J call TRBJ2-2, with D unclear. The CDR3 sequence is 15 residues long. Germline V gives CDR1 KGHSH, CDR2 LQKENI. V lost 0 bases and J 0 bases, leaving 5 bases between the germline ends. The CDR3 protein is CASSPPPANTGELFF. CDR3 sequence (DNA): TGTGCCAGCTCACCACCTCCCGCGAACACCGGGGAGCTGTTTTTT.

This clone was detected once. The rearrangement links TRBV5-1 to TRBJ2-2; TRBD1 is a possible D gene (6 bases). This CDR3 contains 15 residues. Deletions cut 0 bases from V and 2 bases from J, with 8 bases between. CDR1 is SGHRS and CDR2 is YFSETQ in the germline V gene. The CDR3 is CASSLAGVNTGELFF. CDR3 nucleotides: TGCGCCAGCAGCTTGGCAGGGGTCAACACCGGGGAGCTGTTTTTT.

The DNA of the CDR3 is TGTGCCAGCAGGGACAGGGAGGCGCAGCCCCAGCATTTT. Its translation: CASRDREAQPQHF. V gene TRBV6-5 combines with J gene TRBJ1-5; 8 bases map to TRBD1. J was trimmed by 7 bases and V by 6 bases; bases with no gene match: 5. CDR1 and CDR2 (germline): MNHEY, SVGAGI. The CDR3 loop spans 13 amino acids.

The genes are TRBV4-1 and TRBJ2-1, with TRBD1 matching 9 bases. Germline CDR1 MGHRA, CDR2 YSYEKL. The CDR3 spans 14 residues. Trimming removed 1 base from V and 8 bases from J; junction bases left unmatched: 3. The CDR3 sequence: CASSQGTGVDEQFF. The CDR3 bases are TGCGCCAGCAGCCAAGGGACAGGGGTGGATGAGCAGTTCTTC.